This T cell receptor beta chain was recorded in a study of early T cells in non-severe SARS-CoV-2 infection. TCRdb re-analysed the 5' RACE reads in MiXCR, keeping a single row per CDR3 protein. The sample consists of 46,000 or so distinct CDR3 sequences, 13% of them appearing once. This CDR3 has 13 amino acids. V was trimmed by 3 bases and J by 3 bases, leaving 10 bases between them. CDR1 and CDR2 (germline): DFQATT, SNEGSKA (reference sequence). The source is an adult who was a healthcare worker with PCR-confirmed SARS-CoV-2 infection or an uninfected control (not recorded which). Source material: whole blood. The chain carries TRBV20-1 and TRBJ2-3, with D possibly called TRBD1 or TRBD2 (6 bases each). CDR3 in DNA: TGCAGTGCTAGCGGGGGCGCAACAGATACGCAGTATTTT. It yields the protein CSASGGATDTQYF.